There are a few counts of the clone carrying this T cell receptor (beta chain). The source of the sample is a study of blood T cells in healthy people across ages. Sample-barcoded 5' priming and a J-beta primer mix drove a second PCR of roughly 6 to 12 cycles. Unique molecular identifiers of 12 random nucleotides labeled each cDNA. Via MiXCR, TCRdb re-called the 5' RACE reads, giving one row per CDR3 protein. This sample carries about 780,000 distinct CDR3 sequences, about 47% of them seen once, and the ten largest clones take around 18%. The specimen sequenced was blood. This TCR came from an elderly man in good health.

CDR3 nucleotides: TGTGCCAGTAGCGGGAGCTCTCGCAATGAGCAGTTCTTC. Translating it yields CASSGSSRNEQFF. V is TRBV10-3 and J is TRBJ2-1; 9 bases agree with TRBD2. There are 13 residues in the CDR3. Germline values: CDR1 ENHRY, CDR2 SYGVKD. J gave up 6 bases and V 10 bases, and 7 bases lay outside the gene matches.